The rows below give T cell receptor beta chains drawn from one sample of a study of cytomegalovirus exposure and HLA in healthy donors. Here immunoSEQ multiplex PCR was the method, and the copy in TCRdb shows in-frame clones only, minus some. This table has 110,000 to 150,000 clones, around 83% appearing once. Sequenced: PBMCs. The receptors were sampled from a man in his forties in good health and CMV-seropositive. Each CDR3 is given with its conserved first and last residue. D genes are given only for firm matches. A clone size is listed for some rows: how often the clone was seen (once, few, many), or a class if it is expanded.

clone size: once; J gene: TRBJ1-1; CDR3 length: 13; V gene: TRBV7-9; D gene: .; CDR3 DNA: TGTGCCAGCAGCCTCGCGGGGGGGAAAGAAGCTTTCTTT; CDR3 protein: CASSLAGGKEAFF
clone size: once; J gene: TRBJ1-5; CDR3 length: 15; V gene: TRBV6-1; D gene: .; CDR3 DNA: TGTGCCAGCAGTCTGACAGTGTATAGCAATCAGCCCCAGCATTTT; CDR3 protein: CASSLTVYSNQPQHF
clone size: .; J gene: TRBJ2-1; CDR3 length: 16; V gene: TRBV10-1; D gene: TRBD2; CDR3 DNA: TGCGCCAGCAGTCACCCGAGAGCGGGAGCCTACAATGAGCAGTTCTTC; CDR3 protein: CASSHPRAGAYNEQFF
clone size: .; J gene: TRBJ1-2; CDR3 length: 15; V gene: TRBV5-1; D gene: TRBD1; CDR3 DNA: TGCGCCAGCAGCTTGGCCGGGACAGGGACTGGTGACTACACCTTC; CDR3 protein: CASSLAGTGTGDYTF
clone size: .; J gene: TRBJ1-1; CDR3 length: 15; V gene: TRBV9; D gene: .; CDR3 DNA: TGTGCCAGCAGTGGGAACAGGGACGGGTCTACTGAAGCTTTCTTT; CDR3 protein: CASSGNRDGSTEAFF
clone size: .; J gene: TRBJ2-7; CDR3 length: 12; V gene: TRBV5-1; D gene: .; CDR3 DNA: TGCGCCAGCAGCTTCGGGAAGGGCGAGCAGTACTTC; CDR3 protein: CASSFGKGEQYF
clone size: .; J gene: TRBJ2-7; CDR3 length: 14; V gene: TRBV2; D gene: TRBD2; CDR3 DNA: TGTGCCACCACCGTAGCGGGAGCAAAATACGAGCAGTACTTC; CDR3 protein: CATTVAGAKYEQYF
clone size: .; J gene: TRBJ1-2; CDR3 length: 15; V gene: TRBV7-9; D gene: TRBD1; CDR3 DNA: TGTGCCAGCAGCTCGCGACAGGGATGGTACTATGGCTACACCTTC; CDR3 protein: CASSSRQGWYYGYTF
clone size: .; J gene: TRBJ1-1; CDR3 length: 16; V gene: TRBV10-3; D gene: .; CDR3 DNA: TGTGCCATCAGTGAAAGTCAGGCGGGGGGTGCCCCTGAAGCTTTCTTT; CDR3 protein: CAISESQAGGAPEAFF
clone size: few; J gene: TRBJ1-1; CDR3 length: 16; V gene: TRBV5-1; D gene: .; CDR3 DNA: TGCGCCAGCAGCTCGACCCAGGGGAGGGTTAACACTGAAGCTTTCTTT; CDR3 protein: CASSSTQGRVNTEAFF
clone size: few; J gene: TRBJ2-2; CDR3 length: 15; V gene: TRBV27; D gene: .; CDR3 DNA: TGTGCCAGCAGCCACAGCGGGCTAGGCACCGGGGAGCTGTTTTTT; CDR3 protein: CASSHSGLGTGELFF
clone size: .; J gene: TRBJ2-5; CDR3 length: 13; V gene: TRBV6-5; D gene: .; CDR3 DNA: TGTGCCAGCAGTTACGGAACTCGGGGGACCCAGTACTTC; CDR3 protein: CASSYGTRGTQYF
clone size: .; J gene: TRBJ1-3; CDR3 length: 14; V gene: TRBV5-1; D gene: .; CDR3 DNA: TGCGCCAGCAGCGGGCCGGACTCTGGAAACACCATATATTTT; CDR3 protein: CASSGPDSGNTIYF
clone size: .; J gene: TRBJ1-1; CDR3 length: 15; V gene: TRBV7-9; D gene: .; CDR3 DNA: TGTGCCAGCAGCCGCTCGCAAGCCATGAACACTGAAGCTTTCTTT; CDR3 protein: CASSRSQAMNTEAFF
clone size: .; J gene: TRBJ1-5; CDR3 length: 15; V gene: TRBV18; D gene: TRBD1; CDR3 DNA: TGTGCCAGCTCAGGGACAGGGTATAGCAATCAGCCCCAGCATTTT; CDR3 protein: CASSGTGYSNQPQHF
clone size: .; J gene: TRBJ1-2; CDR3 length: 13; V gene: TRBV18; D gene: TRBD1; CDR3 DNA: TGTGCCAGCTCACCGGACAGGGCGGGGGGCTACACCTTC; CDR3 protein: CASSPDRAGGYTF
clone size: .; J gene: TRBJ2-5; CDR3 length: 18; V gene: TRBV9; D gene: TRBD2; CDR3 DNA: TGTGCCAGCAGCGCGCCGAGACTAGCGGGGGACCGGGGAGAGACCCAGTACTTC; CDR3 protein: CASSAPRLAGDRGETQYF
clone size: .; J gene: TRBJ2-1; CDR3 length: 14; V gene: TRBV10-3; D gene: .; CDR3 DNA: TGTGCCATCAGGCGGGATAGCTCCTACAATGAGCAGTTCTTC; CDR3 protein: CAIRRDSSYNEQFF
clone size: .; J gene: TRBJ1-2; CDR3 length: 13; V gene: TRBV6-1; D gene: .; CDR3 DNA: TGTGCCAGCAGTGTGACGGGGGACTATGGCTACACCTTC; CDR3 protein: CASSVTGDYGYTF
clone size: once; J gene: TRBJ1-2; CDR3 length: 14; V gene: TRBV5-4; D gene: TRBD1; CDR3 DNA: TGTGCCAGCAGCTGGACAGGGCTTGACTATGGCTACACCTTC; CDR3 protein: CASSWTGLDYGYTF
clone size: .; J gene: TRBJ2-1; CDR3 length: 16; V gene: TRBV27; D gene: TRBD2; CDR3 DNA: TGTGCCAGCAGTTTCCTCAAGCTAGCGGGTAACAATGAGCAGTTCTTC; CDR3 protein: CASSFLKLAGNNEQFF
clone size: .; J gene: TRBJ1-1; CDR3 length: 14; V gene: TRBV7-9; D gene: .; CDR3 DNA: TGTGCCAGCAGTTTTGGGACAATGAACACTGAAGCTTTCTTT; CDR3 protein: CASSFGTMNTEAFF
clone size: .; J gene: TRBJ1-1; CDR3 length: 12; V gene: TRBV30; D gene: TRBD1; CDR3 DNA: TGTGCCTGGGCAGGGGGCATCACTGAAGCTTTCTTT; CDR3 protein: CAWAGGITEAFF
clone size: .; J gene: TRBJ1-5; CDR3 length: 13; V gene: TRBV2; D gene: .; CDR3 DNA: TGTGCCAGCAGGGAACTTAGCCTTCAGCCCCAGCATTTT; CDR3 protein: CASRELSLQPQHF
clone size: .; J gene: TRBJ1-4; CDR3 length: 17; V gene: TRBV23-1; D gene: .; CDR3 DNA: TGCGCCAGCAGTCAATCCCTCACAGGGCCCGATAATGAAAAACTGTTTTTT; CDR3 protein: CASSQSLTGPDNEKLFF
clone size: .; J gene: TRBJ2-3; CDR3 length: 18; V gene: TRBV7-7; D gene: TRBD2; CDR3 DNA: TGTGCTAGCAGCCCAACCGGACTAGCGGGAGATTTAGAGCAAACGCAGTATTTT; CDR3 protein: CASSPTGLAGDLEQTQYF
clone size: .; J gene: TRBJ1-5; CDR3 length: 14; V gene: TRBV27; D gene: .; CDR3 DNA: TGTGCCAGCAGCCCCGGGGAGGTTTGGCAGCCCCAGCATTTT; CDR3 protein: CASSPGEVWQPQHF
clone size: .; J gene: TRBJ2-1; CDR3 length: 16; V gene: TRBV7-3; D gene: .; CDR3 DNA: TGTGCCAGCAGCTTATTATCCGGGAGCTCCTACAATGAGCAGTTCTTC; CDR3 protein: CASSLLSGSSYNEQFF
clone size: .; J gene: TRBJ2-7; CDR3 length: 15; V gene: TRBV28; D gene: TRBD1; CDR3 DNA: TGTGCCAGCCTCTCGGGACAGGGGGTCCACTACGAGCAGTACTTC; CDR3 protein: CASLSGQGVHYEQYF
clone size: few; J gene: TRBJ2-1; CDR3 length: 15; V gene: TRBV9; D gene: .; CDR3 DNA: TGTGCCAGCAGCGTAGCGGGACAAACCTACAATGAGCAGTTCTTC; CDR3 protein: CASSVAGQTYNEQFF
clone size: once; J gene: TRBJ1-5; CDR3 length: 13; V gene: TRBV6-1; D gene: .; CDR3 DNA: TGTGTCTCACGGCGGGAGCCAAATCAGCCCCAGCATTTT; CDR3 protein: CVSRREPNQPQHF
clone size: .; J gene: TRBJ2-1; CDR3 length: 13; V gene: TRBV6-1; D gene: TRBD1; CDR3 DNA: TGTGCCACTCCGGGACAGGGCCCCAATGAGCAGTTCTTC; CDR3 protein: CATPGQGPNEQFF
clone size: .; J gene: TRBJ2-3; CDR3 length: 16; V gene: TRBV9; D gene: TRBD2; CDR3 DNA: TGTGCCAGCAGCCCACGACTAGCGGGAGCGACAGATACGCAGTATTTT; CDR3 protein: CASSPRLAGATDTQYF
clone size: .; J gene: TRBJ2-7; CDR3 length: 14; V gene: TRBV7-9; D gene: TRBD1; CDR3 DNA: TGTGCCAGCAGCCAGCGGACAGGGGGCTACGAGCAGTACTTC; CDR3 protein: CASSQRTGGYEQYF
clone size: .; J gene: TRBJ1-4; CDR3 length: 15; V gene: TRBV5-1; D gene: TRBD1; CDR3 DNA: TGCGCCAGCAAGAGGACAGGGGAAACTAATGAAAAACTGTTTTTT; CDR3 protein: CASKRTGETNEKLFF
clone size: .; J gene: TRBJ1-4; CDR3 length: 16; V gene: TRBV4-3; D gene: .; CDR3 DNA: TGCGCCAGCAGCTCTCTGGGGGGTGCAACTAATGAAAAACTGTTTTTT; CDR3 protein: CASSSLGGATNEKLFF
clone size: .; J gene: TRBJ1-6; CDR3 length: 15; V gene: TRBV11-2; D gene: .; CDR3 DNA: TGTGCCAGCAGCTCCCTGACTGGGTTGAATTCACCCCTCCACTTT; CDR3 protein: CASSSLTGLNSPLHF
clone size: .; J gene: TRBJ2-1; CDR3 length: 12; V gene: TRBV7-9; D gene: TRBD1; CDR3 DNA: TGTTCCAGCAGCTGGGATGGGGACAGGCAGTTCTTC; CDR3 protein: CSSSWDGDRQFF
clone size: .; J gene: TRBJ1-2; CDR3 length: 15; V gene: TRBV5-4; D gene: TRBD1; CDR3 DNA: TGTGCCAGCAGCGCGAACAGGGGGTTGAACTATGGCTACACCTTC; CDR3 protein: CASSANRGLNYGYTF
clone size: .; J gene: TRBJ2-3; CDR3 length: 15; V gene: TRBV9; D gene: TRBD2; CDR3 DNA: TGTGCCAGCAGCGTCAGACTAGCGGTCTCAGATACGCAGTATTTT; CDR3 protein: CASSVRLAVSDTQYF
clone size: few; J gene: TRBJ1-1; CDR3 length: 15; V gene: TRBV27; D gene: .; CDR3 DNA: TGTGCCAGCAGTTTATCGGAGCAAATGAACACTGAAGCTTTCTTT; CDR3 protein: CASSLSEQMNTEAFF
clone size: .; J gene: TRBJ2-2; CDR3 length: 14; V gene: TRBV13; D gene: .; CDR3 DNA: TGTGCCAGCAGCTTAACAGCGAACACCGGGGAGCTGTTTTTT; CDR3 protein: CASSLTANTGELFF
clone size: .; J gene: TRBJ1-1; CDR3 length: 15; V gene: TRBV10-3; D gene: TRBD1; CDR3 DNA: TGTGCCATCAGTAGACAGGGGGCTGGTAACACTGAAGCTTTCTTT; CDR3 protein: CAISRQGAGNTEAFF
clone size: .; J gene: TRBJ2-6; CDR3 length: 15; V gene: TRBV19; D gene: .; CDR3 DNA: TGTGCCAGTAGTACAGGGGACTCTGGGGCCAACGTCCTGACTTTC; CDR3 protein: CASSTGDSGANVLTF
clone size: .; J gene: TRBJ2-7; CDR3 length: 14; V gene: TRBV7-2; D gene: .; CDR3 DNA: TGTGCCAGCAGCTTAGAGGCGGGTCTCTACGAGCAGTACTTC; CDR3 protein: CASSLEAGLYEQYF